One sample yielded the 22 T cell receptor beta chains listed below, sequenced in a study of vaccination effects on CD4 cells after COVID-19. Before sequencing took place, the ViraFEST assay used viral peptide pools to expand antigen-specific CD4+ T cells. Once cultured for 10 days, the cells underwent separation to obtain CD4+ T cells. Vaccine recipients lacked prior SARS-CoV-2 infection and had negative nucleocapsid antibodies. These TCRs' antigens remain unknown. Profiled with immunoSEQ multiplex PCR; TCRdb holds only in-frame clones, not every one. The sample lists roughly 63,000 clones; roughly 80% were seen once. The material was CD4+ T cells from PBMCs cultured with SARS-CoV-2 spike peptides, obtained before COVID-19 vaccination. The source is a human donor who received a COVID-19 vaccine.

V usage is TRBV12-3 or TRBV12-4 and J usage is TRBJ2-1; a weak D match, TRBD2 (6 bases). V shed 9 bases and J shed 6 bases, with 9 bases lying between them. The CDR3 length is 11 residues. CDR3 sequence: CASPGGNEQFF. Here the CDR3 DNA reads TGTGCCAGTCCCGGGGGCAATGAGCAGTTCTTC.

Note on this clone: This sample includes further DNA sequences coding for the same CDR3. The chain has TRBV5-1 and TRBJ2-3; a possible D gene is TRBD1 (5 bases). Trimming took off 0 bases at V and 2 bases at J, with 7 bases between the two ends. Germline V lookup: CDR1 SGHRS, CDR2 YFSETQ. This CDR3 comprises 14 residues. This CDR3 reads CASSLGQSTDTQYF. The CDR3 region has the DNA TGCGCCAGCAGCTTGGGACAGTCCACAGATACGCAGTATTTT.

V gene TRBV7-2 combines with J gene TRBJ2-6; no reliable D call. The CDR3 sequence is 14 residues long. CDR1 is SGHTA, CDR2 FQGNSA, per germline. The V gene lost 5 bases and the J gene lost 5 bases, with 10 bases spanning the gap. The CDR3 nucleotides are TGTGCCAGCAGCCCCGATAGGTGGGCCAACGTCCTGACTTTC. Its protein is CASSPDRWANVLTF.

V is TRBV18 and J is TRBJ2-7; 9 bases map to TRBD1. J was trimmed by 5 bases and V by 3 bases; bases with no gene match: 11. CDR1 is KGHSH, CDR2 LQKENI, per germline. The CDR3 contains 16 residues. Here the CDR3 DNA reads TGTGCCAGCTCACCCCAGGGACAGGGAATGATCGACGAGCAGTACGTC. Translating gives CASSPQGQGMIDEQYV.

The V call is TRBV5-6, the J call TRBJ1-2; D is possibly TRBD1 (5 bases). CDR1 is SGHDT and CDR2 is YYEEEE in the germline V gene. The CDR3 has 13 amino acids. The V end lost 4 bases, the J end lost 7 bases, and 14 bases lay between the germline ends. CDR3 nucleotides: TGTGCCAGCAGCCTGGAAAGGGGACGTGGCTACACCTTC. Translated, it gives CASSLERGRGYTF.

The chain is built from TRBV5-5 and TRBJ2-7; no clear D gene. The V end lost 1 base, the J end lost 1 base, and 6 bases lay between the germline ends. In germline, CDR1 is SGHKS, CDR2 YYEKEE (reference sequence). The CDR3 is 13 amino acids. This CDR3 is CASSLYGSYEQYV. CDR3 DNA: TGTGCCAGCAGCTTGTACGGTTCCTACGAGCAGTACGTC.

This clone was counted a single time. This rearrangement joins TRBV24-1 to TRBJ2-7, with a weak D call TRBD1 (5 bases). V was cut by 0 bases and J by 4 bases, with 18 bases left in between. This CDR3 spans 17 amino acids. Germline-derived CDR1 and CDR2 are KGHDR and SFDVKD. CDR3 coding DNA: TGTGCCACCAGTGATTTGGGAAGGGGCCTCGTACGATACGAGCAGTACGTC. It encodes CATSDLGRGLVRYEQYV.

The gene calls are TRBV19 and TRBJ1-4; D call uncertain. From germline, CDR1 is LNHDA and CDR2 SQIVND (reference sequence). The CDR3 covers 15 residues. The V gene lost 6 bases and the J gene lost 11 bases, with 22 bases spanning the gap. CDR3 coding DNA: TGTGCCAGTAGAACCCGAGGGCAGCTGAATGGGAAACTGTTTTTT. Protein product: CASRTRGQLNGKLFF.

V gene TRBV28 combines with J gene TRBJ1-4; TRBD1 matches at 7 bases. The CDR3 spans 15 residues. Trimming cost V 6 bases and J 7 bases; bases outside gene matches: 11. In germline, CDR1 is MDHEN, CDR2 SYDVKM. Here the CDR3 DNA reads TGTGCCAGCAGCAGGAGGGGGCTGGTCGGTGAAAAACTGTTTTTT. As protein: CASSRRGLVGEKLFF.

The count of this clone is one. The chain joins TRBV4-3 to TRBJ2-1, with D perhaps being TRBD1 or TRBD2 (6 bases each). This CDR3 spans 16 amino acids. The V end lost 4 bases, the J end lost 6 bases, and 19 bases lay between the germline ends. Germline loops: CDR1 LGHNA, CDR2 YSLEER. The CDR3 DNA reads as TGCGCCAGCAGCCGATCCGTTGGGGGGCCGGGCAATGAGCAGTTCTTC. It yields the protein CASSRSVGGPGNEQFF.

V is TRBV6-5 and J is TRBJ2-7; D tentatively reads TRBD1 or TRBD2 (6 bases each). CDR1 is MNHEY and CDR2 is SVGAGI in the germline V gene. This CDR3 has 13 amino acids. Deletions cut 6 bases from V and 2 bases from J, with 11 bases between. Here the CDR3 reads CASSPGGPYEQYV. Here the CDR3 DNA reads TGTGCCAGCAGCCCCGGGGGCCCCTACGAGCAGTACGTC.

This chain connects TRBV18 to TRBJ1-5, with D unclear. With 2 bases removed from V and 5 bases from J, the gap between germline ends came to 10 bases. CDR1 KGHSH and CDR2 LQKENI come from the germline V gene. The CDR3 totals 14 residues. In nucleotides, the CDR3 is TGTGCCAGCTCACCAGGGCCTGGGGATCAGCCCCAGCATTTT. Its protein product is CASSPGPGDQPQHF.

V usage is TRBV20-1 and J usage is TRBJ1-2; 7 bases match TRBD1. This CDR3 comprises 14 residues. The trim removed 3 bases at V and 3 bases at J, leaving 7 bases unmatched. Germline V gene data show CDR1 as DFQATT and CDR2 as SNEGSKA (reference sequence). The CDR3 protein is CSASRQGRDYGYTF. DNA of the CDR3: TGCAGTGCTAGTAGACAGGGTCGGGACTATGGCTACACCTTC.

The V and J genes are TRBV10-3 and TRBJ2-3; 8 bases map to TRBD2. V dropped 10 bases and J dropped 0; count of bases not matched to a gene: 9. Germline V gene data show CDR1 as ENHRY and CDR2 as SYGVKD. The CDR3 extends over 15 amino acids. This CDR3 reads CATGGPGGSTDTQYF. The CDR3 DNA sequence: TGTGCCACCGGGGGTCCGGGGGGGAGCACAGATACGCAGTATTTT.

The gene calls are TRBV5-4 and TRBJ2-1; D not certain. Germline V lookup: CDR1 SGHNT, CDR2 YYREEE (reference sequence). V lost 2 bases and J lost 3, with 9 bases in between. There are 14 residues in the CDR3. CDR3 protein: CASSLGRNYNEQFF. Here the CDR3 DNA reads TGTGCCAGCAGCTTAGGCAGAAACTACAATGAGCAGTTCTTC.

This clone occurred a few times. This chain joins TRBV18 and TRBJ1-2, with D possibly matching TRBD1 (6 bases). The CDR3 has 13 residues. Trimming shortened V by 6 bases and J by 6 bases, and 14 bases separated the two germline ends. Germline assignment: CDR1 KGHSH and CDR2 LQKENI. DNA of the CDR3: TGTGCCAGCTCCCGCATAGAGGGGGATGGCTACACCTTC. Its protein product is CASSRIEGDGYTF.

The chain joins TRBV5-4 to TRBJ2-2, with TRBD2 identical over 14 bases. CDR3 length equals 17 residues. The germline gives CDR1 SGHNT, CDR2 YYREEE (reference sequence). The ends lost 4 bases at V and 5 bases at J; junction bases unmatched: 7. The CDR3 DNA follows: TGTGCCAGCAGCCCGACTAGCGGGGGGGCGGGGACCGGGGAGCTGTTTTTT. It encodes CASSPTSGGAGTGELFF. Using reference TRBV5-4 and TRBJ2-2 for the parts outside the CDR3, the full variable domain is ETGVTQSPTHLIKTRGQQVTLRCSSQSGHNTVSWYQQALGQGPQFIFQYYREEENGRGNFPPRFSGLQFPNYSSELNVNALELDDSALYLCASSPTSGGAGTGELFFGEGSRLTVL.

This chain joins TRBV5-4 and TRBJ1-2; perhaps TRBD1 as D (5 bases). Trimming pared 4 bases from V and 4 bases from J, leaving 14 bases between. The germline gives CDR1 SGHNT, CDR2 YYREEE (reference sequence). CDR3 length: 14 residues. This chain's CDR3 is CASSPEPGSYGYTF. CDR3 nucleotide sequence: TGTGCCAGCAGCCCGGAGCCAGGGAGCTATGGCTACACCTTC.

J is TRBJ1-4 and V is TRBV9; 7 bases agree with TRBD1. Germline-derived CDR1 and CDR2 are SGDLS and YYNGEE. J lost 3 bases, V lost 2 bases, and 7 bases had no gene match. This CDR3 is 16 amino acids long. CDR3 nucleotides: TGTGCCAGCAGCGTTGATTTAGGGGGCCCTAATGAAAAACTGTTTTTT. This gives the protein CASSVDLGGPNEKLFF.

The chain couples TRBV5-1 to TRBJ1-1; TRBD1 is a possible D gene (5 bases). Between the trimmed V and J ends, which lost 2 bases and 3 bases, there was a span of 11 bases. CDR3 length: 14 amino acids. The germline CDR1 and CDR2 sequences are SGHRS and YFSETQ. The DNA for the CDR3 is TGCGCCAGCAGCTTCGGGACTGGGGACACTGAAGCTTTCTTT. As protein: CASSFGTGDTEAFF.

The chain recombines TRBV30 with TRBJ2-5; possibly TRBD1 for D (6 bases). The germline V gene has CDR1 GTSNPN and CDR2 SVGIG (reference sequence). Trimming cost V 4 bases and J 2 bases, with 17 bases left between them. CDR3 length: 15 amino acids. CDR3 region: CAWTRIDRFQETQYF. DNA of the CDR3: TGTGCCTGGACCCGAATAGACAGGTTTCAAGAGACCCAGTACTTC.

The chain carries TRBV24-1 and TRBJ1-1; D may be TRBD1 (5 bases). This CDR3 spans 14 amino acids. V gave up 5 bases and J gave up 5 bases, with 14 bases separating them. Germline loops: CDR1 KGHDR, CDR2 SFDVKD. Here the CDR3 reads CATSGSGGKTEAFF. CDR3 DNA: TGTGCCACCAGTGGGTCTGGGGGGAAAACTGAAGCTTTCTTT.